This is a list of T cell receptor beta chains from one sample in a study of T cell responses to AZD1222 COVID-19 vaccine. Repertoires were generated with immunoSEQ multiplex PCR, while TCRdb's copy carries only in-frame clones and drops some. The sample records 72,000 or so clones, about nine tenths being singletons. Sequencing used peripheral blood, obtained on day 0 of AZD1222 vaccination. The receptors stem from an adult in good health. The CDR3 runs from the conserved cysteine through the conserved F or W. The D gene is left open where the match is weak. The size field is filled for only some rows; it gives once, few, many or a size class.

clone_size: NA
v_call: TRBV28
d_call: NA
j_call: TRBJ2-3
cdr3_length: 14
cdr3_aa: CASRLQAETDTQYF
cdr3_nt: TGTGCCAGCAGGCTCCAAGCGGAAACAGATACGCAGTATTTT

clone_size: NA
v_call: TRBV11-2
d_call: TRBD1
j_call: TRBJ1-2
cdr3_length: 15
cdr3_aa: CASSLGQGLNYGYTF
cdr3_nt: TGTGCCAGCAGCTTAGGACAGGGCTTAAACTATGGCTACACCTTC

clone_size: once
v_call: TRBV7-2
d_call: NA
j_call: TRBJ2-7
cdr3_length: 15
cdr3_aa: CASSLDGSGPYEQYF
cdr3_nt: TGTGCCAGCAGCTTAGATGGTAGCGGACCCTACGAGCAGTACTTC

clone_size: NA
v_call: TRBV6-2/TRBV6-3
d_call: TRBD1
j_call: TRBJ1-1
cdr3_length: 12
cdr3_aa: CASSNNDRAAFF
cdr3_nt: TGTGCCAGCAGTAACAATGACAGGGCCGCTTTCTTT

clone_size: NA
v_call: TRBV6-6
d_call: NA
j_call: TRBJ1-4
cdr3_length: 14
cdr3_aa: CASSSIDGNEKLFF
cdr3_nt: TGTGCCAGCAGTTCCATCGACGGAAATGAAAAACTGTTTTTT

clone_size: NA
v_call: TRBV4-1
d_call: NA
j_call: TRBJ1-6
cdr3_length: 13
cdr3_aa: CASSQTSLSALHF
cdr3_nt: TGCGCCAGCAGCCAAACGAGTCTTTCGGCCCTCCACTTT

clone_size: NA
v_call: TRBV18
d_call: NA
j_call: TRBJ1-2
cdr3_length: 15
cdr3_aa: CASSRSIQGEGGYTF
cdr3_nt: TGTGCCAGCTCACGCTCGATTCAGGGTGAGGGTGGCTACACCTTC

clone_size: NA
v_call: TRBV14
d_call: TRBD2
j_call: TRBJ2-1
cdr3_length: 14
cdr3_aa: CASSRREGNNEQFF
cdr3_nt: TGTGCCAGCAGTCGACGGGAGGGTAATAATGAGCAGTTCTTC

clone_size: NA
v_call: TRBV19
d_call: NA
j_call: TRBJ2-2
cdr3_length: 15
cdr3_aa: CASDGTVEGTGELFF
cdr3_nt: TGTGCCAGTGACGGGACGGTTGAAGGGACCGGGGAGCTGTTTTTT

clone_size: NA
v_call: TRBV19
d_call: NA
j_call: TRBJ2-5
cdr3_length: 14
cdr3_aa: CASTVASGQETQYF
cdr3_nt: TGTGCCAGTACCGTTGCGAGCGGCCAAGAGACCCAGTACTTC

clone_size: few
v_call: TRBV28
d_call: NA
j_call: TRBJ2-7
cdr3_length: 15
cdr3_aa: CASSRQTGYNNEQYF
cdr3_nt: TGTGCCAGCAGTCGCCAAACGGGGTACAACAACGAGCAGTACTTC

clone_size: NA
v_call: TRBV5-8
d_call: NA
j_call: TRBJ2-5
cdr3_length: 15
cdr3_aa: CASSLRRAAGETQYF
cdr3_nt: TGTGCCAGCAGCTTACGTAGGGCCGCCGGGGAGACCCAGTACTTC

clone_size: NA
v_call: TRBV28
d_call: NA
j_call: TRBJ1-2
cdr3_length: 14
cdr3_aa: CASSLFGAAYGYTF
cdr3_nt: TGTGCCAGCAGTTTATTTGGGGCAGCATATGGCTACACCTTC

clone_size: NA
v_call: TRBV6-2/TRBV6-3
d_call: NA
j_call: TRBJ2-1
cdr3_length: 15
cdr3_aa: CASSYGARGYNEQFF
cdr3_nt: TGTGCCAGCAGTTACGGTGCCAGGGGCTACAATGAGCAGTTCTTC

clone_size: NA
v_call: TRBV29-1
d_call: TRBD2
j_call: TRBJ2-3
cdr3_length: 14
cdr3_aa: CSYRTSGSADTQYF
cdr3_nt: TGCAGCTACAGGACTAGCGGGAGTGCAGATACGCAGTATTTT

clone_size: NA
v_call: TRBV3-1/TRBV3-2
d_call: TRBD2
j_call: TRBJ2-1
cdr3_length: 17
cdr3_aa: CASSQDSGTSGYNEQFF
cdr3_nt: TGTGCCAGCAGCCAAGATAGCGGGACTAGCGGCTACAATGAGCAGTTCTTC

clone_size: NA
v_call: TRBV19
d_call: NA
j_call: TRBJ1-2
cdr3_length: 14
cdr3_aa: CASSRQNSNYGYTF
cdr3_nt: TGTGCCAGTAGTCGACAGAATTCTAACTATGGCTACACCTTC

clone_size: once
v_call: TRBV2
d_call: TRBD1
j_call: TRBJ1-5
cdr3_length: 15
cdr3_aa: CASSPRTGRHQPQHF
cdr3_nt: TGTGCCAGCAGCCCTAGGACAGGTCGGCATCAGCCCCAGCATTTT

clone_size: NA
v_call: TRBV5-6
d_call: TRBD2
j_call: TRBJ2-5
cdr3_length: 14
cdr3_aa: CASSQGLAEETQYF
cdr3_nt: TGTGCCAGCAGCCAGGGACTAGCGGAAGAGACCCAGTACTTC

clone_size: NA
v_call: TRBV11-1
d_call: TRBD2
j_call: TRBJ2-1
cdr3_length: 15
cdr3_aa: CASSLGGSPYNEQFF
cdr3_nt: TGTGCCAGCAGCTTAGGCGGGAGCCCCTACAATGAGCAGTTCTTC

clone_size: NA
v_call: TRBV7-2
d_call: NA
j_call: TRBJ1-2
cdr3_length: 12
cdr3_aa: CASSPLRGGYTF
cdr3_nt: TGTGCCAGCAGCCCCCTTAGAGGGGGCTACACCTTC

clone_size: NA
v_call: TRBV7-3
d_call: TRBD2
j_call: TRBJ2-1
cdr3_length: 15
cdr3_aa: CASSSATSGNNEQFF
cdr3_nt: TGTGCCAGCAGCTCGGCGACTAGCGGTAACAATGAGCAGTTCTTC

clone_size: few
v_call: TRBV12-5
d_call: NA
j_call: TRBJ1-5
cdr3_length: 13
cdr3_aa: CASGLEPGQPQHF
cdr3_nt: TGTGCTAGTGGTTTGGAACCGGGACAGCCCCAGCATTTT

clone_size: NA
v_call: TRBV18
d_call: NA
j_call: TRBJ1-1
cdr3_length: 16
cdr3_aa: CASSPGGGGWNTEAFF
cdr3_nt: TGTGCCAGCTCACCTGGGGGTGGGGGCTGGAACACTGAAGCTTTCTTT

clone_size: NA
v_call: TRBV18
d_call: NA
j_call: TRBJ2-3
cdr3_length: 17
cdr3_aa: CASSPLTGPGGTDTQYF
cdr3_nt: TGTGCCAGCTCACCCCTTACAGGGCCAGGAGGCACAGATACGCAGTATTTT

clone_size: once
v_call: TRBV29-1
d_call: NA
j_call: TRBJ1-4
cdr3_length: 12
cdr3_aa: CSVQTRNEKLFF
cdr3_nt: TGCAGCGTTCAGACCCGTAATGAAAAACTGTTTTTT

clone_size: NA
v_call: TRBV28
d_call: TRBD1
j_call: TRBJ1-5
cdr3_length: 14
cdr3_aa: CASTPTGLGQPQHF
cdr3_nt: TGTGCCAGCACCCCGACAGGGCTAGGGCAGCCCCAGCATTTT

clone_size: NA
v_call: TRBV6-2/TRBV6-3
d_call: NA
j_call: TRBJ1-4
cdr3_length: 15
cdr3_aa: CASSYDGGGNEKLFF
cdr3_nt: TGTGCCAGCAGTTACGATGGAGGAGGCAATGAAAAACTGTTTTTT

clone_size: NA
v_call: TRBV29-1
d_call: TRBD1
j_call: TRBJ1-3
cdr3_length: 13
cdr3_aa: CSVGDRGGNTIYF
cdr3_nt: TGCAGCGTTGGCGACAGGGGAGGAAACACCATATATTTT

clone_size: NA
v_call: TRBV29-1
d_call: NA
j_call: TRBJ1-5
cdr3_length: 12
cdr3_aa: CSVGQANQPQHF
cdr3_nt: TGCAGCGTTGGACAGGCGAATCAGCCCCAGCATTTT

clone_size: NA
v_call: TRBV7-9
d_call: NA
j_call: TRBJ2-3
cdr3_length: 15
cdr3_aa: CASTRVGGAGDTQYF
cdr3_nt: TGTGCCAGCACCCGGGTCGGCGGGGCGGGGGATACGCAGTATTTT

clone_size: NA
v_call: TRBV4-1
d_call: NA
j_call: TRBJ2-7
cdr3_length: 13
cdr3_aa: CASSQEWAYEQYF
cdr3_nt: TGCGCCAGCAGCCAAGAATGGGCCTACGAGCAGTACTTC

clone_size: NA
v_call: TRBV18
d_call: TRBD1
j_call: TRBJ1-5
cdr3_length: 16
cdr3_aa: CASSPFTGGANQPQHF
cdr3_nt: TGTGCCAGCTCACCATTTACAGGGGGAGCGAATCAGCCCCAGCATTTT

clone_size: NA
v_call: TRBV7-9
d_call: NA
j_call: TRBJ1-4
cdr3_length: 17
cdr3_aa: CASSPAGGRLTNEKLFF
cdr3_nt: TGTGCCAGCAGCCCGGCCGGGGGGCGTTTAACTAATGAAAAACTGTTTTTT

clone_size: NA
v_call: TRBV7-8
d_call: TRBD2
j_call: TRBJ2-5
cdr3_length: 16
cdr3_aa: CASSLGVGGNQETQYF
cdr3_nt: TGTGCCAGCAGCTTAGGTGTGGGAGGGAATCAAGAGACCCAGTACTTC

clone_size: NA
v_call: TRBV28
d_call: TRBD1
j_call: TRBJ1-2
cdr3_length: 11
cdr3_aa: CASRRQGGYTF
cdr3_nt: TGTGCCAGCAGGAGACAGGGAGGCTACACCTTC

clone_size: NA
v_call: TRBV6-1
d_call: NA
j_call: TRBJ1-5
cdr3_length: 18
cdr3_aa: CASSEIGGRTSWNQPQHF
cdr3_nt: TGTGCCAGCAGTGAAATCGGGGGGCGGACGTCTTGGAATCAGCCCCAGCATTTT

clone_size: once
v_call: TRBV7-6
d_call: NA
j_call: TRBJ1-3
cdr3_length: 18
cdr3_aa: CASSLIARGPNSGNTIYF
cdr3_nt: TGTGCCAGCAGCCTAATAGCGAGGGGTCCTAACTCTGGAAACACCATATATTTT

clone_size: NA
v_call: TRBV28
d_call: NA
j_call: TRBJ1-2
cdr3_length: 12
cdr3_aa: CASLGANYGYTF
cdr3_nt: TGTGCCAGCTTAGGGGCTAACTATGGCTACACCTTC

clone_size: NA
v_call: TRBV5-4
d_call: NA
j_call: TRBJ1-1
cdr3_length: 13
cdr3_aa: CASSLGGTTEAFF
cdr3_nt: TGTGCCAGCAGCTTGGGGGGCACCACTGAAGCTTTCTTT

clone_size: NA
v_call: TRBV11-3
d_call: TRBD1
j_call: TRBJ1-2
cdr3_length: 13
cdr3_aa: CASTIQGASGYTF
cdr3_nt: TGTGCCAGCACGATACAGGGGGCCTCGGGCTACACCTTC

clone_size: NA
v_call: TRBV9
d_call: TRBD1
j_call: TRBJ1-3
cdr3_length: 13
cdr3_aa: CASSGTGGNTIYF
cdr3_nt: TGTGCCAGCAGCGGGACAGGAGGAAACACCATATATTTT